Below are 25 T cell receptor beta chains sequenced from a single sample in a study of T-cell memory formation after mild COVID-19. TCRdb recomputed calls from the 5' RACE reads with MiXCR, one row per CDR3 protein. The table lists 450,000 or so distinct CDR3 sequences, about 19% of them singletons. Sequencing used PBMCs or a T cell subset sorted from them (not recorded which). The receptors were gathered from an adult woman who had mild COVID-19 (a few samples of this study predate the infection). Cell type and time point are not known.

The chain recombines TRBV6-6 with TRBJ1-3, with TRBD1 as a possible D gene (5 bases). The germline CDR1 and CDR2 sequences are MNHNY and SVGAGI (reference sequence). The germline V and J ends were trimmed by 0 bases and 0 bases, with 12 bases remaining between them. There are 17 residues in the CDR3. CDR3 DNA sequence: TGTGCCAGCAGTTACTCGAAGAGGGGCCTCTCTGGAAACACCATATATTTT. Protein: CASSYSKRGLSGNTIYF.

This clonotype was counted a few times. The chain links TRBV5-5 to TRBJ2-1; D is possibly TRBD1 or TRBD2 (5 bases each). Trimming took 6 bases from V and 3 from J, leaving 16 bases between them. Looked up from germline, CDR1 is SGHKS and CDR2 is YYEKEE (reference sequence). The CDR3 runs to 15 residues. The DNA of the CDR3 is TGTGCCAGCAACCTTGGGGGTCACAACTACAATGAGCAGTTCTTC. Translation: CASNLGGHNYNEQFF.

The chain couples TRBV12-3 or TRBV12-4 to TRBJ2-1; 7 bases are a match to TRBD2. The length of the CDR3 is 17 residues. The V and J ends lost 3 bases and 7 bases, in that order; junction bases with no gene match: 15. This chain's CDR3 is CASSFRTGSGKGNEQFF. CDR3 DNA: TGTGCCAGCAGTTTCCGCACGGGGAGCGGGAAGGGGAATGAGCAGTTCTTC.

The rearrangement uses TRBV6-1 and TRBJ2-5, with D uncertain. Trimming removed 4 bases from V and 5 bases from J, with 11 bases in between. The CDR3 loop spans 13 amino acids. CDR1 and CDR2 (germline): MNHNS, SASEGT. The CDR3 loop is CASSVIHGETQYF. Here the CDR3 DNA reads TGTGCCAGCAGTGTCATCCATGGGGAGACCCAGTACTTC.

The table lists this clonotype with a few counts. The chain is built from TRBV12-3 or TRBV12-4 and TRBJ2-1, with D perhaps TRBD2 (5 bases). Trimming took off 0 bases at V and 1 base at J, with 7 bases between the two ends. This CDR3 is built from 15 residues. In DNA, the CDR3 is TGTGCCAGCAGTTTAGCGCGGGCGTCCTACAATGAGCAGTTCTTC. It is translated as CASSLARASYNEQFF.

The chain recombines TRBV6-1 with TRBJ2-2; D might be TRBD2 (6 bases). The germline V and J ends were trimmed by 6 bases and 5 bases, with 22 bases remaining between them. The CDR3 consists of 17 residues. From germline, CDR1 is MNHNS and CDR2 SASEGT. CDR3 bases: TGTGCCAGCAGGGGCGGGATTACGCTTATGGCTACCGGGGAGCTGTTTTTT. Protein: CASRGGITLMATGELFF.

V gene TRBV13 combines with J gene TRBJ2-5, with 9 bases matching TRBD2. The CDR3 covers 14 residues. With V trimmed by 4 bases and J by 5 bases, 5 bases remained unmatched. Germline V gene data show CDR1 as PRHDT and CDR2 as FYEKMQ (reference sequence). The CDR3 protein is CASSSSGKGETQYF. The CDR3 nucleotides are TGTGCCAGCAGCTCTAGCGGGAAGGGGGAGACCCAGTACTTC.

This clonotype has just a few counts. V usage is TRBV5-1 and J usage is TRBJ2-2, with a weak D call TRBD2 (6 bases). Per the germline V gene, CDR1 is SGHRS and CDR2 is YFSETQ. The germline V and J ends were trimmed by 4 bases and 6 bases, with 13 bases remaining between them. There are 14 residues in the CDR3. CDR3 residues: CASSLSGEAGELFF. CDR3 sequence (DNA): TGCGCCAGCAGCCTTTCGGGGGAGGCCGGGGAGCTGTTTTTT.

This clonotype was counted a few times. The gene calls are TRBV5-1 and TRBJ2-3, with 10 nucleotides matching TRBD1. The CDR3 is 16 amino acids. The trim removed 4 bases at V and 0 bases at J, leaving 5 bases unmatched. Germline V gives CDR1 SGHRS, CDR2 YFSETQ. CDR3 sequence (DNA): TGCGCCAGCAGCCAAGGGACAGGGGCTAGCACAGATACGCAGTATTTT. Its translation: CASSQGTGASTDTQYF.

This clonotype was counted between two and nine times. V usage is TRBV6-5 and J usage is TRBJ1-2; D remains unclear. The V and J ends lost 5 bases and 6 bases respectively, with 13 bases between them. Germline CDR1 MNHEY, CDR2 SVGAGI. This CDR3 has 13 residues. For the CDR3, the DNA is TGTGCCAGCAGTACCCTCGGGGTTAATGGCTACACCTTC. This translates into CASSTLGVNGYTF.

This clonotype was seen a few times. The gene calls are TRBV5-6 and TRBJ2-5; 10 bases map to TRBD1. Germline V gives CDR1 SGHDT, CDR2 YYEEEE. The CDR3 loop spans 15 amino acids. With V trimmed by 3 bases and J by 0 bases, 2 bases remained unmatched. The CDR3 DNA reads as TGTGCCAGCAGCTGGGGACAGGGGTACCAAGAGACCCAGTACTTC. It yields the protein CASSWGQGYQETQYF. The full variable domain, rest sourced from reference TRBV5-6 and TRBJ2-5, is DAGVTQSPTHLIKTRGQQVTLRCSPKSGHDTVSWYQQALGQGPQFIFQYYEEEERQRGNFPDRFSGHQFPNYSSELNVNALLLGDSALYLCASSWGQGYQETQYFGPGTRLLVL.

The chain couples TRBV20-1 to TRBJ2-7; the match to TRBD1 covers 8 bases. J was trimmed by 4 bases and V by 1 base; bases with no gene match: 9. CDR3 size: 15 residues. CDR1 and CDR2 (germline): DFQATT, SNEGSKA (reference sequence). The CDR3 coding sequence is TGCAGTGCTAGAGCCCCAGGGACAGGCGGGTACGAGCAGTACTTC. Amino acids: CSARAPGTGGYEQYF.

This chain uses TRBV5-1 with TRBJ2-4; D is uncertain. CDR3 size: 16 residues. With 0 bases removed from V and 3 bases from J, the gap between germline ends came to 13 bases. The germline CDR1 and CDR2 sequences are SGHRS and YFSETQ. In DNA, the CDR3 is TGCGCCAGCAGCTTGGGGGCCACCCAGGTCAAAAACATTCAGTACTTC. Protein: CASSLGATQVKNIQYF. Together with reference TRBV5-1 and TRBJ2-4, the CDR3 gives the full variable domain: KAGVTQTPRYLIKTRGQQVTLSCSPISGHRSVSWYQQTPGQGLQFLFEYFSETQRNKGNFPGRFSGRQFSNSRSEMNVSTLELGDSALYLCASSLGATQVKNIQYFGAGTRLSVL.

The gene calls are TRBV20-1 and TRBJ2-3, with 9 nucleotides matching TRBD2. This CDR3 region has 14 residues. V was clipped by 3 bases and J by 6 bases; unmatched bases: 7. Germline V gene lookup returns CDR1 DFQATT and CDR2 SNEGSKA (reference sequence). Here the CDR3 reads CSASFLAGIDTQYF. The CDR3 DNA follows: TGCAGTGCTAGTTTTCTAGCGGGGATTGATACGCAGTATTTT.

The rearrangement uses TRBV9 and TRBJ2-1; D is perhaps TRBD2 (6 bases). The V and J ends lost 4 bases and 3 bases respectively, with 17 bases between them. This CDR3 is built from 16 residues. CDR1 is SGDLS, CDR2 YYNGEE, per germline. This chain's CDR3 is CASSQSGAEGYNEQFF. The CDR3 DNA reads TGTGCCAGCAGCCAATCGGGAGCGGAAGGCTACAATGAGCAGTTCTTC.

This clonotype was observed a few times. This sequence joins TRBV3-1 and TRBJ1-4; no reliable D call. V gave up 1 base and J gave up 4 bases, with 7 bases separating them. CDR3 length equals 14 residues. CDR1 is LGHDT and CDR2 is YNNKEL in the germline V gene (reference sequence). The CDR3 DNA follows: TGTGCCAGCAGCCAAGGGTCTATTAATGAAAAACTGTTTTTT. Its protein is CASSQGSINEKLFF.

This clonotype has a handful of counts. V and J are TRBV7-9 and TRBJ2-3; D is unclear. The CDR3 consists of 11 residues. Per the germline V gene, CDR1 is SEHNR and CDR2 is FQNEAQ (reference sequence). V shed 11 bases and J shed 2 bases, with 8 bases lying between them. CDR3 region: CAVGDTDTQYF. In DNA, the CDR3 is TGTGCCGTTGGCGACACAGATACGCAGTATTTT.

In this sample, this clonotype turned up a few times. The chain has TRBV20-1 and TRBJ2-1, with D possibly TRBD1 on 5 matching bases. This CDR3 comprises 14 residues. Germline V gene lookup returns CDR1 DFQATT and CDR2 SNEGSKA (reference sequence). The CDR3 DNA reads as TGCACTAACGCCCCGCAGGGAAGCCTCAATGAGCAGTTCTTC. Translation: CTNAPQGSLNEQFF.

The V and J genes are TRBV7-9 and TRBJ2-1; D may match TRBD1 or TRBD2 (5 bases each). The CDR3 sequence is 15 residues long. V shed 5 bases and J shed 2 bases, with 13 bases lying between them. Germline V gene lookup returns CDR1 SEHNR and CDR2 FQNEAQ (reference sequence). The CDR3 DNA reads as TGTGCCAGCAGCGGAACCGGGACGGCCTACAATGAGCAGTTCTTC. It yields the protein CASSGTGTAYNEQFF.

The chain combines TRBV5-1 with TRBJ2-3; 9 positions agree with TRBD2. V shed 3 bases, J shed 1 base, and the junction held 3 bases outside the gene matches. The CDR3 extends over 15 amino acids. CDR1 is SGHRS, CDR2 YFSETQ, per germline. The CDR3 DNA reads TGCGCCAGCAGCTGGAAGCGGGGGGGCACAGATACGCAGTATTTT. Translation gives CASSWKRGGTDTQYF.

The CDR3 coding sequence is TGTGCCAGCAGCTTCCCGGGACAGGGTTCGGCGGTCGTTGGCTACACCTTC. Amino acid sequence: CASSFPGQGSAVVGYTF. The chain recombines TRBV5-6 with TRBJ1-2, with 9 bases lining up with TRBD1. CDR1 is SGHDT and CDR2 is YYEEEE in the germline V gene. Losses at the gene ends were 2 bases for V and 7 bases for J; bases not matched to a gene: 15. The CDR3 runs to 17 residues.

The rearrangement links TRBV5-1 to TRBJ1-1; the match to TRBD1 covers 10 bases. The CDR3 length is 17 residues. Trimming cost V 1 base and J 1 base; bases outside gene matches: 7. The germline gives CDR1 SGHRS, CDR2 YFSETQ. CDR3 amino acids: CASSLRGQGYGNTEAFF. Written as DNA, the CDR3 is TGCGCCAGCAGCTTGAGGGGACAGGGGTACGGGAACACTGAAGCTTTCTTT.

V and J are TRBV2 and TRBJ2-1; D possibly uses TRBD1 or TRBD2 (5 bases each). V was clipped by 6 bases and J by 5 bases, with 20 bases between them. CDR1 and CDR2 from the germline V gene are SNHLY and FYNNEI. The CDR3 has 16 residues. CDR3 protein: CASRRLEQGANNEQFF. CDR3 sequence (DNA): TGTGCCAGCAGGAGGCTGGAGCAGGGAGCCAACAATGAGCAGTTCTTC.

The V gene is TRBV7-8, the J gene TRBJ2-1; no definite D call. CDR1 SGHVS and CDR2 FQNEAQ come from the germline V gene. Trimming removed 1 base at V and 8 bases at J, with 12 bases between. This CDR3 comprises 14 residues. CDR3 region: CASSLEAGPDEQFF. CDR3 nucleotides: TGTGCCAGCAGCTTAGAGGCTGGTCCAGATGAGCAGTTCTTC.

This clonotype was found a few times. The CDR3 loop is CASSQEWGTLNQPQHF. The DNA of the CDR3 is TGCGCCAGCAGCCAAGAGTGGGGGACCCTGAATCAGCCCCAGCATTTT. The chain employs TRBV4-1 and TRBJ1-5, with D possibly matching TRBD1 (5 bases). The CDR3 loop spans 16 amino acids. V dropped 0 bases and J dropped 4 bases, with 13 bases sitting between them. Per the germline V gene, CDR1 is MGHRA and CDR2 is YSYEKL.